This passage covers 18 T cell receptor beta chains from one sample sequenced in a study of blood T cell repertoires in COVID-19. Method: immunoSEQ multiplex PCR; TCRdb's copy keeps in-frame clones and lacks some. Of about 200,000 clones in the sample, approximately 91% were seen once. Source material: peripheral blood. The receptors were sampled from a woman between 40 and 50 years old who had recovered from COVID-19.

This sequence joins TRBV10-3 and TRBJ1-2; D might be TRBD1 (5 bases). The CDR3 loop spans 14 amino acids. CDR1 ENHRY and CDR2 SYGVKD come from the germline V gene. The V gene lost 10 bases and the J gene lost 8 bases, with 23 bases spanning the gap. The CDR3 sequence: CATASGGVRDGYTF. CDR3 DNA sequence: TGTGCCACCGCCTCGGGGGGTGTCCGGGACGGCTACACCTTC.

The CDR3 region is CASSRVNSEGGTEAFF. CDR3 nucleotide sequence: TGTGCCAGCAGCCGGGTAAATTCTGAGGGCGGGACTGAAGCTTTCTTT. The chain combines TRBV4-2 with TRBJ1-1; D gene unclear. Between the trimmed V and J ends, which lost 4 bases and 5 bases, there was a span of 20 bases. The CDR3 spans 16 residues. Germline values: CDR1 LGHNA, CDR2 YNFKEQ.

The chain uses TRBV10-3 and TRBJ1-2; the D gene is possibly TRBD1 (6 bases). V lost 4 bases, J lost 9 bases, and 12 bases lay in between. CDR3 length: 12 amino acids. Germline V CDR1 and CDR2: ENHRY, SYGVKD. The CDR3 sequence is CAISADRSSYTF. The DNA for the CDR3 is TGTGCCATCAGTGCAGACAGGTCCAGCTACACCTTC.

The chain joins TRBV6-1 to TRBJ2-1, with 10 bases aligning to TRBD2. J was trimmed by 3 bases and V by 2 bases; bases with no gene match: 1. Per the germline V gene, CDR1 is MNHNS and CDR2 is SASEGT. There are 15 residues in the CDR3. CDR3 residues: CASSETSGNYNEQFF. As DNA, the CDR3 is TGTGCCAGCAGTGAAACTAGCGGGAACTACAATGAGCAGTTCTTC.

The chain has TRBV6-5 and TRBJ2-3; the match to TRBD2 covers 7 bases. The V gene's germline CDR1 is MNHEY and CDR2 SVGAGI. The CDR3 is made up of 15 amino acids. With V trimmed by 5 bases and J by 3 bases, 8 bases remained unmatched. The CDR3 protein is CASSPRGSGTDTQYF. CDR3 sequence (DNA): TGTGCCAGCAGTCCTCGGGGTAGCGGGACAGATACGCAGTATTTT.

The CDR3 DNA is TGCGCCAGCAGCCCGCGAGACAGGGCCGACAACTATGGCTACACCTTC. It translates to CASSPRDRADNYGYTF. This rearrangement joins TRBV5-1 to TRBJ1-2; 7 nucleotides agree with TRBD1. The CDR3 covers 16 residues. V shed 4 bases and J 2 bases; nucleotides not matched to a gene: 11. Germline CDR1 SGHRS, CDR2 YFSETQ.

The chain couples TRBV9 to TRBJ1-5; 9 nucleotides match TRBD1. The CDR3 is 15 amino acids. CDR1 SGDLS and CDR2 YYNGEE come from the germline V gene. The V gene end was trimmed by 4 bases and the J gene end by 2 bases; junction bases not matched to a gene: 4. Here the CDR3 reads CASSPDRGGNQPQHF. DNA for the CDR3: TGTGCCAGCAGCCCGGACAGGGGAGGCAATCAGCCCCAGCATTTT. Full variable domain (missing parts from reference TRBV9 and TRBJ1-5): DSGVTQTPKHLITATGQRVTLRCSPRSGDLSVYWYQQSLDQGLQFLIQYYNGEERAKGNILERFSAQQFPDLHSELNLSSLELGDSALYFCASSPDRGGNQPQHFGDGTRLSIL.

J is TRBJ2-7 and V is TRBV15; tentatively, D is TRBD2 (6 bases). V shed 0 bases and J shed 2 bases, with 8 bases lying between them. The CDR3 covers 14 residues. The V gene's germline CDR1 is LNHNV and CDR2 YYDKDF (reference sequence). CDR3 DNA sequence: TGTGCCACCAGCAGAGATCCGGGAGCCTACGAGCAGTACTTC. It codes for CATSRDPGAYEQYF. The complete variable domain, with remaining parts taken from reference TRBV15 and TRBJ2-7, reads DAMVIQNPRYQVTQFGKPVTLSCSQTLNHNVMYWYQQKSSQAPKLLFHYYDKDFNNEADTPDNFQSRRPNTSFCFLDIRSPGLGDTAMYLCATSRDPGAYEQYFGPGTRLTVT.

The rearrangement uses TRBV24-1 and TRBJ2-1, with TRBD2 matching over 10 bases. Losses at the gene ends were 1 base for V and 8 bases for J; bases not matched to a gene: 10. The germline CDR1 and CDR2 sequences are KGHDR and SFDVKD. This CDR3 is built from 17 residues. CDR3 DNA sequence: TGTGCCACCAGTGATTTTCGAGCGGGAGGGGCAATCGATGAGCAGTTCTTC. Translating gives CATSDFRAGGAIDEQFF.

The chain recombines TRBV5-1 with TRBJ2-5; 7 nucleotides align to TRBD1. Germline assignment: CDR1 SGHRS and CDR2 YFSETQ. The junction had 9 bases not matched to a gene; V was cut back by 4 bases and J by 3 bases. This CDR3 is 15 amino acids long. CDR3 loop: CASSIQTGKKETQYF. The CDR3 DNA follows: TGCGCCAGCAGCATTCAGACAGGGAAAAAAGAGACCCAGTACTTC.

CDR3 bases: TGTGCCTGGTCCATAAACAGATTTAACTATGGCTACACCTTC. Protein product: CAWSINRFNYGYTF. The V call is TRBV30, the J call TRBJ1-2; D call uncertain. Between the trimmed V and J ends, which lost 5 bases and 1 base, there was a span of 14 bases. Germline CDR1 and CDR2: GTSNPN and SVGIG (reference sequence). The CDR3 is made up of 14 amino acids.

V and J are TRBV19 and TRBJ2-7; 9 bases match TRBD1. CDR3 length equals 16 residues. From germline, CDR1 is LNHDA and CDR2 SQIVND (reference sequence). Germline trimming cut 3 bases from V and 2 bases from J; bases unmatched to any gene: 8. CDR3 DNA: TGTGCCAGTAGTATCATACCGGGACAGGGACCCTACGAGCAGTACTTC. This encodes CASSIIPGQGPYEQYF.

The genes are TRBV7-2 and TRBJ2-5; 7 bases are a match to TRBD2. CDR3 length equals 14 residues. Looked up from germline, CDR1 is SGHTA and CDR2 is FQGNSA. V was pared by 1 base and J by 9 bases, with 8 bases of the junction left unmatched. Here the CDR3 DNA reads TGTGCCAGCAGCTTAGGTGTCCGGGGGGACGCCCAGTACTTC. Translated: CASSLGVRGDAQYF.

The genes are TRBV19 and TRBJ1-2; the D is unclear. With 6 bases removed from V and 8 bases from J, the gap between germline ends came to 10 bases. CDR3 size: 11 residues. Germline lookup yields CDR1 LNHDA and CDR2 SQIVND (reference sequence). CDR3 amino acids: CASRGGGGYTF. CDR3 bases: TGTGCCAGTAGGGGTGGCGGGGGCTACACCTTC.

The chain carries TRBV2 and TRBJ2-3, with D perhaps TRBD2 (5 bases). Germline CDR1 SNHLY, CDR2 FYNNEI. Trimming left V 5 bases short and J 2 bases short, with 11 bases between. This CDR3 region has 14 residues. The DNA of the CDR3 is TGTGCCAGCAGTCGGACTTTACCCACAGATACGCAGTATTTT. The encoded protein is CASSRTLPTDTQYF.

This rearrangement joins TRBV12-3 or TRBV12-4 to TRBJ2-5; TRBD2 is a possible D gene (7 bases). The CDR3 is made up of 13 amino acids. Trimming took off 8 bases at V and 7 bases at J, with 17 bases between the two ends. The CDR3 DNA follows: TGTGCCAGCGGGTCGACTAGCAGGGGGACCCAGTACTTC. Translated, it gives CASGSTSRGTQYF.

This chain uses TRBV7-9 with TRBJ2-3, with TRBD2 matching 8 bases. The CDR3 extends over 16 amino acids. V dropped 4 bases and J dropped 3; count of bases not matched to a gene: 9. The germline CDR1 and CDR2 sequences are SEHNR and FQNEAQ (reference sequence). CDR3 protein: CASSSPGAGVTDTQYF. The CDR3 region has the DNA TGTGCCAGCAGCTCCCCGGGAGCGGGAGTGACAGATACGCAGTATTTT.

The V call is TRBV12-3 or TRBV12-4, the J call TRBJ1-1; 10 bases fit TRBD1. The CDR3 runs 13 residues. V trimming: 4 bases; J trimming: 7 bases; junction bases outside the gene matches: 3. CDR3 amino acids: CASSSGTGVEAFF. CDR3 nucleotides: TGTGCCAGCAGTTCCGGGACAGGGGTTGAAGCTTTCTTT.